These 14 T cell receptor beta chains came from one sample sequenced in a study of CD8 T cells in ankylosing spondylitis (dated by TCRdb to 2016 to 2017). The library was generated by 5' RACE. The sequencing machine was an Illumina HiSeq 2500. TCRdb reran the public reads through fastp at Q25 and MiXCR, keeping productive beta chains. Duplicate CDR3 protein sequences are folded into a single record with the most common DNA and genes. This sample has about 250,000 distinct CDR3 sequences in its table, and about a sixth of those were observed once. Clones ranked in the top ten supply less than 35% of the sample. The sample taken for sequencing was blood, either unsorted or a sorted T cell fraction (not recorded which). The receptors originated from a male donor with ankylosing spondylitis or in good health (not recorded which).

This clonotype came up once. Germline is not matched at one junction end, which may reflect a read error. V usage is TRBV5-6 and J usage is TRBJ1-1; TRBD1 is a possible D gene (6 bases). In germline, CDR1 is SGHDT, CDR2 YYEEEE. The CDR3 has 15 residues. CDR3 amino acids: CASSAPGQGWTEALF. The CDR3 coding sequence is TGTGCCAGCAGCGCGCCGGGACAAGGTTGGACTGAAGCTCTCTTT.

J is TRBJ2-1 and V is TRBV6-2 or TRBV6-3; the D gene is possibly TRBD1 (5 bases). The germline V gene has CDR1 MNHEY and CDR2 SVGEGT. Between the trimmed V and J ends, which lost 4 bases and 4 bases, there was a span of 17 bases. This CDR3 has 16 residues. In DNA, the CDR3 is TGTGCCAGCAGTTCCACCCTCCAGACAGTTTACAATGAGCAGTTCTTC. Residues: CASSSTLQTVYNEQFF.

The chain has TRBV28 and TRBJ2-5; possibly TRBD2 for D (6 bases). Trimming removed 5 bases from V and 7 bases from J, with 14 bases in between. This CDR3 comprises 13 residues. From germline, CDR1 is MDHEN and CDR2 SYDVKM. The DNA of the CDR3 is TGTGCCAGCAGTGCTAGCGTACGGGGGACCCAGTACTTC. This codes for CASSASVRGTQYF.

This clonotype was counted only a few times. The rearrangement joins TRBV24-1 to TRBJ2-5, with 7 bases lining up with TRBD2. V lost 4 bases and J lost 4; bases outside the gene matches: 8. The CDR3 is 15 residues long. Germline CDR1 reads KGHDR; CDR2 reads SFDVKD. CDR3 nucleotide sequence: TGTGCCACCAGTGACCGGGACTATGGGGCAGAGACCCAGTACTTC. This encodes CATSDRDYGAETQYF.

This clonotype was observed a handful of times. This chain links TRBV4-1 with TRBJ2-1; 12 positions match TRBD2. From germline, CDR1 is MGHRA and CDR2 YSYEKL. After removal of 0 bases from V and 4 bases from J, the junction contained 10 bases not matched to a gene. The CDR3 spans 19 residues. The DNA for the CDR3 is TGCGCCAGCAGCCAAGATGGGGGCCCTGGACTAGCGGGATACAATGAGCAGTTCTTC. Protein: CASSQDGGPGLAGYNEQFF.

This clonotype was observed a few times. One junction end does not reproduce the germline sequence, and a read error may be involved. The chain joins TRBV7-7 to TRBJ2-1; 9 bases line up with TRBD2. Per the germline V gene, CDR1 is SSHAT and CDR2 is FNYEAQ (reference sequence). The CDR3 runs to 15 residues. This CDR3 is CASSPGLALYNEQFF. The CDR3, as DNA: TGTGCTAGCAGCCCTGGACTAGCGCTCTACAATGAGCAGTTCTTC.

This clonotype has only a few counts. V usage is TRBV29-1 and J usage is TRBJ2-3; D gene ambiguous. The germline V gene has CDR1 SQVTM and CDR2 ANQGSEA. The CDR3 extends over 14 amino acids. V was shortened by 3 bases and J by 4 bases, with 14 bases between the two germline ends. CDR3 nucleotides: TGCAGCGTTGACGGAACTCCAAGGGCAGATACGCAGTATTTT. Translating it yields CSVDGTPRADTQYF.

The V and J genes are TRBV28 and TRBJ2-1; D gene uncertain. CDR3 length: 13 amino acids. Per the germline V gene, CDR1 is MDHEN and CDR2 is SYDVKM. The V end lost 5 bases, the J end lost 2 bases, and 7 bases lay between the germline ends. DNA for the CDR3: TGTGCCAGCAGTCCTCGCCCCTACAATGAGCAGTTCTTC. Protein sequence: CASSPRPYNEQFF.

This clonotype was seen only a few times. This chain joins TRBV5-5 and TRBJ1-4, with TRBD1 matching 10 bases. Germline trimming cut 4 bases from V and 6 bases from J; bases unmatched to any gene: 9. The CDR3 loop spans 16 amino acids. CDR1 SGHKS and CDR2 YYEKEE come from the germline V gene (reference sequence). CDR3 loop: CASSPGTGVVDEKLFF. CDR3 nucleotide sequence: TGTGCCAGCAGCCCCGGGACAGGGGTGGTAGATGAAAAACTGTTTTTT.

This clonotype was seen repeatedly, ten times or more. The chain has TRBV29-1 and TRBJ2-1; 8 positions agree with TRBD2. V shed 4 bases and J 4 bases; nucleotides not matched to a gene: 3. The CDR3 contains 13 residues. Germline lookup yields CDR1 SQVTM and CDR2 ANQGSEA. The CDR3 protein is CSVGLAKYNEQFF. The CDR3 DNA sequence: TGCAGCGTTGGACTAGCGAAGTACAATGAGCAGTTCTTC.

This clonotype was counted at least ten times. V gene TRBV29-1 combines with J gene TRBJ2-1; D is uncertain. The CDR3 runs 12 residues. Trimming cost V 3 bases and J 8 bases, with 11 bases left between them. Germline V gene lookup returns CDR1 SQVTM and CDR2 ANQGSEA. The CDR3 nucleotides are TGCAGCGTTGATCTTATGAGGCATGAGCAGTTCTTC. Amino acids: CSVDLMRHEQFF.

The sample holds many counts of this clonotype. The genes are TRBV29-1 and TRBJ2-2, with D uncertain. V gave up 4 bases and J gave up 0 bases, with 6 bases separating them. The CDR3 covers 13 residues. Germline V lookup: CDR1 SQVTM, CDR2 ANQGSEA. The CDR3: CSVVSSNTGELFF. DNA of the CDR3: TGCAGCGTTGTCAGTTCGAACACCGGGGAGCTGTTTTTT.

This clonotype has only a few counts. The chain carries TRBV29-1 and TRBJ2-7; 8 bases line up with TRBD1. The CDR3 contains 13 residues. With 6 bases clipped from V and 2 bases from J, the junction kept 6 bases outside the gene matches. Germline V lookup: CDR1 SQVTM, CDR2 ANQGSEA. CDR3 in DNA: TGCAGCGTCGGGACAGGCACGGCCTACGAGCAGTACTTC. This codes for CSVGTGTAYEQYF.

This clonotype was recorded only once. V is TRBV3-1 and J is TRBJ2-3, with 15 positions matching TRBD2. The trim removed 6 bases at V and 0 bases at J, leaving 10 bases unmatched. CDR1 LGHDT and CDR2 YNNKEL come from the germline V gene (reference sequence). CDR3 length: 19 amino acids. This CDR3 reads CASSSPWTSGRASTDTQYF. For the CDR3, the DNA is TGTGCCAGCAGTTCCCCCTGGACTAGCGGGAGGGCCAGCACAGATACGCAGTATTTT.